The entry below describes one T cell receptor (beta chain). Germline V lookup: CDR1 MGHRA, CDR2 YSYEKL. The trim removed 4 bases at V and 5 bases at J, leaving 9 bases unmatched. The CDR3 runs 16 residues. The data derive from a study of blood T cell repertoires in COVID-19. The wider study: Donors in the United States, Italy and Spain gave samples during acute or convalescent COVID-19. In each case, the material was cDNA or gDNA derived from T cells, B-cell-depleted T cells, or PBMCs.

It was during active infection that Seattle patients were enrolled and then longitudinally followed. As processed by the authors: The authors estimated nucleated cell counts from reference gene primer amplification. Generated by immunoSEQ multiplex PCR, the TCRdb table keeps only in-frame clones and is missing some. V and J calls and clone size are copied from that table; D and trimming were computed from the DNA. The profile shows just over 350,000 clones, approximately 86% of them singletons. The V and J genes are TRBV4-1 and TRBJ2-1, with 9 bases that match TRBD2. Sequenced: peripheral blood. The receptor comes from a woman in her fifties or sixties with COVID-19, enrolled during active disease. DNA for the CDR3: TGCGCCAGCAGCCCAGTAAGGCGGGGGGGTAACAATGAGCAGTTCTTC. As protein: CASSPVRRGGNNEQFF.